The 8 T cell receptor beta chains in this list originate from one sample, sequenced in a study of T cell changes during pregnancy in multiple sclerosis. Profiled with immunoSEQ multiplex PCR; TCRdb holds only in-frame clones, not every one. The repertoire consists of 50,000 to 70,000 clones, with 85% to 95% occurring once and the leading ten covering more than 0.7%. The sequenced sample was peripheral blood, obtained in the first trimester of pregnancy. These receptor sequences come from a female donor with multiple sclerosis, enrolled in a pregnancy study.

The rearrangement uses TRBV7-3 and TRBJ2-3; TRBD2 is a possible D gene (5 bases). The CDR3 length is 16 residues. V gave up 0 bases and J gave up 4 bases, with 14 bases separating them. The V gene's germline CDR1 is SGHTA and CDR2 FQGTGA. As DNA, the CDR3 is TGTGCCAGCAGCTTAACAGGCCTAGTGAGGGCAGATACGCAGTATTTT. It specifies CASSLTGLVRADTQYF.

The chain combines TRBV4-3 with TRBJ1-3; 9 bases are shared with TRBD1. Germline CDR1 and CDR2: LGHNA and YSLEER. The CDR3 is made up of 15 amino acids. The V gene end was trimmed by 1 base and the J gene end by 3 bases; junction bases not matched to a gene: 1. This CDR3 reads CASSQGQGDGNTIYF. The CDR3, as DNA: TGCGCCAGCAGCCAAGGACAGGGGGATGGAAACACCATATATTTT.

This rearrangement joins TRBV19 to TRBJ1-1, with unresolved D. CDR3 length: 12 amino acids. The ends were cut back, 8 bases at V and 1 base at J, with 8 bases in the middle. Germline V gene data show CDR1 as LNHDA and CDR2 as SQIVND (reference sequence). The CDR3 here is CASRSGNTEAFF. The CDR3 coding sequence is TGTGCCAGTCGGAGCGGGAACACTGAAGCTTTCTTT.

This sequence joins TRBV4-1 and TRBJ2-3, with 7 bases fitting TRBD2. Trimming removed 0 bases from V and 0 bases from J; junction bases left unmatched: 9. The CDR3 extends over 18 amino acids. CDR1 and CDR2 from the germline V gene are MGHRA and YSYEKL. The CDR3: CASSQEGSWGLSTDTQYF. CDR3 bases: TGCGCCAGCAGCCAAGAGGGTTCGTGGGGACTAAGCACAGATACGCAGTATTTT.

The chain couples TRBV11-2 to TRBJ2-3; TRBD2 agrees at 8 bases. Unmatched junction bases numbered 6, after V lost 1 base and J lost 3 bases. Germline V gene data show CDR1 as SGHAT and CDR2 as FQNNGV. The CDR3 extends over 16 amino acids. CDR3 sequence (DNA): TGTGCCAGCAGCTTAGTGGCGGGGGGTGTGACAGATACGCAGTATTTT. Amino acid sequence: CASSLVAGGVTDTQYF.

The chain uses TRBV7-2 and TRBJ2-7, with 10 bases that match TRBD2. The length of the CDR3 is 17 residues. From germline, CDR1 is SGHTA and CDR2 FQGNSA. Trimming removed 3 bases from V and 0 bases from J; junction bases left unmatched: 8. The CDR3 loop is CASSFGLAAFRSYEQYF. The DNA for the CDR3 is TGTGCCAGCAGCTTTGGACTAGCGGCTTTTCGCTCCTACGAGCAGTACTTC.

V usage is TRBV7-9 and J usage is TRBJ1-5; D might be TRBD1 (5 bases). Germline values: CDR1 SEHNR, CDR2 FQNEAQ (reference sequence). V gave up 3 bases and J gave up 2 bases, with 14 bases separating them. The CDR3 covers 16 residues. CDR3 in DNA: TGTGCCAGCAGCTTTAGGGGCCCGGGGGGCAATCAGCCCCAGCATTTT. The encoded protein is CASSFRGPGGNQPQHF.

V usage is TRBV19 and J usage is TRBJ2-1; 10 nucleotides line up with TRBD1. After removal of 1 base from V and 9 bases from J, the junction contained 9 bases not matched to a gene. Germline assignment: CDR1 LNHDA and CDR2 SQIVND (reference sequence). CDR3 length: 16 amino acids. CDR3 coding DNA: TGTGCCAGTAGTATAGTGGGGGGACAGGGGCCTGGTGAGCAGTTCTTC. Its translation: CASSIVGGQGPGEQFF. Using reference TRBV19 and TRBJ2-1 for the parts outside the CDR3, the full variable domain is DGGITQSPKYLFRKEGQNVTLSCEQNLNHDAMYWYRQDPGQGLRLIYYSQIVNDFQKGDIAEGYSVSREKKESFPLTVTSAQKNPTAFYLCASSIVGGQGPGEQFFGPGTRLTVL.